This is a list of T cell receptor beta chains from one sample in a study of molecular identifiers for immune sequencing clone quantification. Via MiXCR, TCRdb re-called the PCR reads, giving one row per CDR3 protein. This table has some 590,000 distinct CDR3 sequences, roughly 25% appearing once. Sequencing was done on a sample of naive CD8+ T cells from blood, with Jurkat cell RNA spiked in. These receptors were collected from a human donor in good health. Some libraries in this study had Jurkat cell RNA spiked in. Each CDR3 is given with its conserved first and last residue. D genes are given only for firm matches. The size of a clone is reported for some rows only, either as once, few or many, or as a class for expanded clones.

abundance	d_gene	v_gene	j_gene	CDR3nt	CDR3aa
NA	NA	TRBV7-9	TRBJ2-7	TGTGCCAGCAGCTTACCAGGGGACTACGAGCAGTACTTC	CASSLPGDYEQYF
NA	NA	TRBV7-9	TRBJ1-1	TGTGCCAGCAGCGCCCAAGGACAGATTGAAACTGGAGCTTTCTTT	CASSAQGQIETGAFF
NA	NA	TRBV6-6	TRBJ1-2	TGTGCCAGCGGGTCAGACAATTACTATGGCTACACCTTC	CASGSDNYYGYTF
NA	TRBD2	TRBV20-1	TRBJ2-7	TGCGGTGCTAGAGAACTAGCGGATTTCTACGAGCAGTACTTC	CGARELADFYEQYF
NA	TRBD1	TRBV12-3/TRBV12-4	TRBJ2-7	TGTGCCAGCAGTTCCCCGGACAGGGGAAGAAACGAGCAGTACTTC	CASSSPDRGRNEQYF
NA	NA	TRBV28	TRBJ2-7	TGTGCCAGCAGTTCCCGACTGGATACCTACGAGCAGCACTTC	CASSSRLDTYEQHF
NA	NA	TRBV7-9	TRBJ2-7	TGTGCCAGCAGCCAGGGTCCCTCCTACGAGCGGTACTTC	CASSQGPSYERYF
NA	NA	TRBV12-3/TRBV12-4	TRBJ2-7	TGTGCCAGCAGTTTCAGATGGGGGGTTGACGAGCAGTACTTC	CASSFRWGVDEQYF
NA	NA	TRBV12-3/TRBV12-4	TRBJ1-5	TGTGCCAGCAGTTTTGCGGGGAGTCAGCCCCAGCATTTT	CASSFAGSQPQHF
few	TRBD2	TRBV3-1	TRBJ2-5	TGTGCCAGCAGCCAAGTTGTGCCAGGGAGGGTCCCTCAAGAGACCCAGTACTTC	CASSQVVPGRVPQETQYF
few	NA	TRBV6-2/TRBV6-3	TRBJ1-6	TGTGCCAGCCGACGTACGTACAGGGAGGAGTCACCCCTCCACTTT	CASRRTYREESPLHF
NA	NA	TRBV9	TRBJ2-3	TGTGCCAGCAGCGTCTATAGCGCAGATACGCAGTATTTT	CASSVYSADTQYF
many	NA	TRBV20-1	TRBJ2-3	TGCAGTGCTAGTTTGACCGATTTGGCAGATACGCAGTATTTT	CSASLTDLADTQYF
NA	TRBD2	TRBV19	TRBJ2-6	TGTGCCAGTAGTATCGCGGGGGACTCTGGGGCCAACGTCCTGACTTTC	CASSIAGDSGANVLTF
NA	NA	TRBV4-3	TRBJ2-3	TGCGCCAGCAGCCAAGATCCCGGGGTAGGGCTTTCAGATACGCAGTATTTT	CASSQDPGVGLSDTQYF
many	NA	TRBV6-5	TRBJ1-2	TGTGCCAGCAGTTACTCTACAGGAATAAGGGGCTACACCTTC	CASSYSTGIRGYTF
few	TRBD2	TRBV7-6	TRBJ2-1	TGTGCCAGCAGCCCCCTTAGCGGGGACAATGAGCAGTTCTTC	CASSPLSGDNEQFF
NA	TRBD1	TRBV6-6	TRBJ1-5	TGTGCCAGCAGTTCCTGGACAGGGGTAGTTCAGCCCCAGCATTTT	CASSSWTGVVQPQHF
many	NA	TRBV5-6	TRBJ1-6	TGTGCCAGCAGCTTGGGCAGGGATGGACCCCTCCACTTT	CASSLGRDGPLHF
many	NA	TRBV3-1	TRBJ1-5	TGTGCCAGCAGCCACGACCCGAATCAGCCCCAGCATTTT	CASSHDPNQPQHF
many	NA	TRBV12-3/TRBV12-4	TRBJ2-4	TGTGCCAGCAGTCCCGGGATTAACATTCAGTACTTC	CASSPGINIQYF
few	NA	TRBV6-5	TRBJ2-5	TGTGCCAGCAGTTCTGAGCCGGGACCAAGGTACCAAGAGACCCAGTACTTC	CASSSEPGPRYQETQYF
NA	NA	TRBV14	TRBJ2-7	TGTGCCAGCAGCCTTATGGGGGACTCCTACGAGCAGTACTTC	CASSLMGDSYEQYF
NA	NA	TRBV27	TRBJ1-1	TGTGCCAGCAGTTTGCTCCCGGGAAAAGGAACTGAAGCTTTCTTT	CASSLLPGKGTEAFF
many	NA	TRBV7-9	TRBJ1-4	TGTGCCAGCAGCGGGGTGACTTGGGAAAAACTGTTTTTT	CASSGVTWEKLFF
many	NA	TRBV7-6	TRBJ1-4	TGTGCCAGCAGCTCCAGGGCGAGTCAACCAAATGAAAAACTGTTTTTT	CASSSRASQPNEKLFF